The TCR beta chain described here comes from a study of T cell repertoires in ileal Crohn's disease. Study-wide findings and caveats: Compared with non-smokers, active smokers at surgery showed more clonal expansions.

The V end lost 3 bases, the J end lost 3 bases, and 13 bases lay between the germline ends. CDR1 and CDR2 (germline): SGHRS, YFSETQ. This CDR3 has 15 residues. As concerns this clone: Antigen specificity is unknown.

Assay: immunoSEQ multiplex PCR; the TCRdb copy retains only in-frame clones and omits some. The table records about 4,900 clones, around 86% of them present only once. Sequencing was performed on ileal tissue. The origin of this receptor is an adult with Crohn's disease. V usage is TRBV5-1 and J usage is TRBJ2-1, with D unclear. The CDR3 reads CASSSLTGGYNEQFF. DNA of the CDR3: TGCGCCAGCAGCTCCCTGACGGGTGGCTACAATGAGCAGTTCTTC.